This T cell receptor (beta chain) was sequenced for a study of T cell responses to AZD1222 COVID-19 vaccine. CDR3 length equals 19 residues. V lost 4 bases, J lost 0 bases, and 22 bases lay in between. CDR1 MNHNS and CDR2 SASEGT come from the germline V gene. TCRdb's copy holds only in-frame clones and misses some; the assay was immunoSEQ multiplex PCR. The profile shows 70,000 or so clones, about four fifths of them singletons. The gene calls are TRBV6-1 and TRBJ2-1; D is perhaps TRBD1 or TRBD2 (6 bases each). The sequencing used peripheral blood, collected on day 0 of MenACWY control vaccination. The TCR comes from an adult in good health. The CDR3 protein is CASSAGRGGTESSYNEQFF. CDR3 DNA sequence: TGTGCCAGCAGTGCGGGGCGAGGGGGGACGGAGAGCTCCTACAATGAGCAGTTCTTC.